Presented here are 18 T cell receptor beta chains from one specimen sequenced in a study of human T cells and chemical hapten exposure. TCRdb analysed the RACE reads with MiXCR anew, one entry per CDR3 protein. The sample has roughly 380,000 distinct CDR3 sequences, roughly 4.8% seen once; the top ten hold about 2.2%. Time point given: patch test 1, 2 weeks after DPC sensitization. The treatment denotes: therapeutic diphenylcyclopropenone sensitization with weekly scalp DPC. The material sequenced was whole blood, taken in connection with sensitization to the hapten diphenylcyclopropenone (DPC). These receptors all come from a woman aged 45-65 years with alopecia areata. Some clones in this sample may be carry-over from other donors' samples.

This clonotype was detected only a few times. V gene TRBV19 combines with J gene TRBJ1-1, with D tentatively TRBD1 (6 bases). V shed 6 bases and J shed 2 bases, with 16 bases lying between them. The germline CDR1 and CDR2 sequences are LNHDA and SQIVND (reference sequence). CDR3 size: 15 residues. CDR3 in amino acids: CASRLSGTSNTEAFF. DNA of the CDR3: TGTGCCAGTAGACTCTCCGGGACAAGCAACACTGAAGCTTTCTTT.

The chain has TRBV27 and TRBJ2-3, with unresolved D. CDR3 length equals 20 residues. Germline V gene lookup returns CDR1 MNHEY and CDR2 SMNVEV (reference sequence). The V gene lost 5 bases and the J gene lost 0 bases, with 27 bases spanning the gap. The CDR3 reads CASSRYPPPPWAASTDTQYF. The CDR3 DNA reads TGTGCCAGCAGTCGATATCCCCCCCCACCTTGGGCGGCTAGCACAGATACGCAGTATTTT.

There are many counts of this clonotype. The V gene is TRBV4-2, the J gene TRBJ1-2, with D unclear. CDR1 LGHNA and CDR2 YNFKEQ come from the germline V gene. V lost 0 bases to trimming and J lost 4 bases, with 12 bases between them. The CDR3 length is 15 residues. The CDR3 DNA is TGTGCCAGCAGCCAAGATTATTACAGCGCCTATGGCTACACCTTC. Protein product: CASSQDYYSAYGYTF.

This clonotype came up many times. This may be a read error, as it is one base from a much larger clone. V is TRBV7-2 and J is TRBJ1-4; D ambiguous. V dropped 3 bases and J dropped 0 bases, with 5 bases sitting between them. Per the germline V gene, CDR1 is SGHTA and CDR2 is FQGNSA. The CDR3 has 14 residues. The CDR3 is CASSFTATNEKLFF. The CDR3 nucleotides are TGTGCCAGCAGCTTTACAGCAACTAATGAAAAACTGTTTTTT.

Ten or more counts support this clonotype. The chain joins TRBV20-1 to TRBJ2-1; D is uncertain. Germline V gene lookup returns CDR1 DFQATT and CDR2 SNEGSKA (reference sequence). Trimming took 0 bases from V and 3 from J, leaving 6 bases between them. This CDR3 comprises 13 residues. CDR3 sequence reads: CSARETYYNEQFF. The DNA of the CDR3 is TGCAGTGCTAGAGAGACTTACTACAATGAGCAGTTCTTC.

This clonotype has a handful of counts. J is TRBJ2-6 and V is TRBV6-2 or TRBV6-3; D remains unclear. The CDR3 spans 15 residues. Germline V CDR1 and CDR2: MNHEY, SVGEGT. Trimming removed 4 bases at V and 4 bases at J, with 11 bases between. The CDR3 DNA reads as TGTGCCAGCAGTTTATTTGGCCCGGGGGCCAACGTCCTGACTTTC. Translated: CASSLFGPGANVLTF.

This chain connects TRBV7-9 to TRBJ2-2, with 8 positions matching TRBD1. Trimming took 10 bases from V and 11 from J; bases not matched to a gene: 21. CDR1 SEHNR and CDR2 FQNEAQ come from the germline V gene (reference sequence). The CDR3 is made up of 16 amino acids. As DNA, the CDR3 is TGTGCCAACAGGAAAGCGGGTCAGGGGGCGCTTGGTGAGCTGTTTTTT. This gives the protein CANRKAGQGALGELFF.

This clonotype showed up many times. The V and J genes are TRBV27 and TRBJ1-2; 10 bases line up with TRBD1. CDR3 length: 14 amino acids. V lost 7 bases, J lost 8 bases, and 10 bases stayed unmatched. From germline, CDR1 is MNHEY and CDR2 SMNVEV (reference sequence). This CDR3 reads CASTTRDRGRGYTF. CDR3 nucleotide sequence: TGTGCCAGCACCACCCGGGACAGGGGACGCGGCTACACCTTC.

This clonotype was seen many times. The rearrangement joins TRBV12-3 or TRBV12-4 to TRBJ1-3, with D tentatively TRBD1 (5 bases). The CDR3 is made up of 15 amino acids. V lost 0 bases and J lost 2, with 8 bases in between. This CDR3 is CASSLAPGTGNTIYF. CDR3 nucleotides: TGTGCCAGCAGTTTAGCGCCAGGGACTGGAAACACCATATATTTT.

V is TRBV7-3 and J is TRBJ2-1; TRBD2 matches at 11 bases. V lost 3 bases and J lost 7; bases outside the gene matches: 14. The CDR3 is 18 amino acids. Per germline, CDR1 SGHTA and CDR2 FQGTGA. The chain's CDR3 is CASSFILAGGPKVNEQFF. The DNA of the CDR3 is TGTGCCAGCAGCTTTATCCTAGCGGGGGGTCCCAAAGTGAATGAGCAGTTCTTC. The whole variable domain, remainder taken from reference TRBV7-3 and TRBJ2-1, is GAGVSQTPSNKVTEKGKYVELRCDPISGHTALYWYRQSLGQGPEFLIYFQGTGAADDSGLPNDRFFAVRPEGSVSTLKIQRTERGDSAVYLCASSFILAGGPKVNEQFFGPGTRLTVL.

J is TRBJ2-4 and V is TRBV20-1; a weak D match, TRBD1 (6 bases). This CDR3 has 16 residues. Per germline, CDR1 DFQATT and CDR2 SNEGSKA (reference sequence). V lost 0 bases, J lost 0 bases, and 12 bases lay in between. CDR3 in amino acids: CSARDTQGLAKNIQYF. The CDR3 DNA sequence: TGCAGTGCTAGAGATACCCAGGGGTTAGCCAAAAACATTCAGTACTTC.

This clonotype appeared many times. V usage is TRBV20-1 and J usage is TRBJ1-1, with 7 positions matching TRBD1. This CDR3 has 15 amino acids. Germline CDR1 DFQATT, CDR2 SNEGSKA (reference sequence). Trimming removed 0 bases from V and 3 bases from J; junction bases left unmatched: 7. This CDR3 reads CSARDQTGRDTEAFF. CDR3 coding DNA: TGCAGTGCTAGAGATCAGACAGGGAGGGACACTGAAGCTTTCTTT.

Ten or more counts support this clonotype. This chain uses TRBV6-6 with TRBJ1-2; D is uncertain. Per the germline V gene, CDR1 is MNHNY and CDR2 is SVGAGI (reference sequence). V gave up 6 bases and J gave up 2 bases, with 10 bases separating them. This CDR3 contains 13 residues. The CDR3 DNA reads TGTGCCAGCAGCCTAGACAAGAACTATGGCTACACCTTC. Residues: CASSLDKNYGYTF.

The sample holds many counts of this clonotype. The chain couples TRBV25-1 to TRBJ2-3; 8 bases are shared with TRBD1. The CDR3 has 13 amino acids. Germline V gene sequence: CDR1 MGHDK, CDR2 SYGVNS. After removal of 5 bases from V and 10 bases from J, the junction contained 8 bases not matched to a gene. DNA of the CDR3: TGTGCCAGCAGTACCAACGCAGGGGGCCCGCAGTATTTT. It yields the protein CASSTNAGGPQYF.

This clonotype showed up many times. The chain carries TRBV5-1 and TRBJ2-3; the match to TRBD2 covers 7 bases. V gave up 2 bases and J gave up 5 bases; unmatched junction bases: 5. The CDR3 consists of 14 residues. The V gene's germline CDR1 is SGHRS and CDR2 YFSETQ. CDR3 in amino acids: CASSLRAGQDTQYF. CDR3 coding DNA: TGCGCCAGCAGCTTAAGAGCGGGGCAAGATACGCAGTATTTT.

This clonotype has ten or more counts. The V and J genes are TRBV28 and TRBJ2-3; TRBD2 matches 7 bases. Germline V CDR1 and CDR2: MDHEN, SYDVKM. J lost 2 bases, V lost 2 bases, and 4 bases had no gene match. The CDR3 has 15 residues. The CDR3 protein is CASSLGGGDTDTQYF. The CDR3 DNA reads TGTGCCAGCAGTTTAGGGGGAGGGGACACAGATACGCAGTATTTT.

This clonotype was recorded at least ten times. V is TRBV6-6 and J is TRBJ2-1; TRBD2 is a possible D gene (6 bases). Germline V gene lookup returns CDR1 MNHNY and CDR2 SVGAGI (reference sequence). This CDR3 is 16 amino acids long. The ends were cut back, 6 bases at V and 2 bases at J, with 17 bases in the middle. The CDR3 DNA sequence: TGTGCCAGCAGGGCCCTGCGGGGTGTGGCCTACAATGAGCAGTTCTTC. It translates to CASRALRGVAYNEQFF.

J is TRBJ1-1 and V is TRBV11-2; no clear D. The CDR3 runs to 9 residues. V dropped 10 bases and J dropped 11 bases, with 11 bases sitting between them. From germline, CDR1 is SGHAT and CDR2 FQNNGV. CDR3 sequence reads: CATGSVAFF. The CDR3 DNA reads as TGTGCCACCGGCAGCGTGGCTTTCTTT.